This T cell receptor (beta chain) comes out of a study of breast tumors, draining lymph nodes, adjacent tissues. CDR1 and CDR2 (germline): SNHLY, FYNNEI. This CDR3 region has 15 residues. V was clipped by 4 bases and J by 1 base, with 13 bases between them. A single record per CDR3 protein comes from TCRdb applying MiXCR to the multiplex PCR reads. The sample comprises over 130,000 distinct CDR3 sequences, 30% to 35% of which are singletons, and roughly 2.3% rests with the top ten. The lymph nodes were axillary draining lymph nodes from breast cancer patients. As for this clonotype: Its antigen is unidentified.

Whole-study findings and limits: Most tumor T cells seemingly derive from lymph node, then expand in tumor. Compared with lymph nodes, tumors were less diverse; compared with nontumor tissue, more. Luminal-like breast cancer showed significantly greater tumor-nontumor repertoire similarity than basal-like breast cancer did.

The TCR comes from a female donor with breast cancer. Some clones in this sample may be carry-over from other donors' samples. The chain has TRBV2 and TRBJ1-1; the D is unclear. Material: axillary lymph node tissue. The CDR3 DNA reads as TGTGCCAGCAGTGGGCGTATGACACCGAACACTGAAGCTTTCTTT. Translation gives CASSGRMTPNTEAFF. Full variable domain (remainder filled in from reference TRBV2 and TRBJ1-1): EPEVTQTPSHQVTQMGQEVILRCVPISNHLYFYWYRQILGQKVEFLVSFYNNEISEKSEIFDDQFSVERPDGSNFTLKIRSTKLEDSAMYFCASSGRMTPNTEAFFGQGTRLTVV.